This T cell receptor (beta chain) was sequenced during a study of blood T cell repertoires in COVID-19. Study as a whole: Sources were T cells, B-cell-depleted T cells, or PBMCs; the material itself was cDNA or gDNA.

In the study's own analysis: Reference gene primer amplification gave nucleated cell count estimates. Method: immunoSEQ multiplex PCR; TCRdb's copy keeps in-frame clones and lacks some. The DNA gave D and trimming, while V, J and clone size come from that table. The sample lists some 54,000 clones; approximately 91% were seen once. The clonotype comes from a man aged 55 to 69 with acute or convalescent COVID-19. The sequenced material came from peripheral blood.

The CDR3 is CASSRRAPAGVDEQFF. CDR3 coding DNA: TGTGCCAGCTCCCGGAGAGCTCCTGCGGGAGTTGACGAGCAGTTCTTC. The chain joins TRBV18 to TRBJ2-1, with TRBD2 identical over 7 bases. The CDR3 extends over 16 amino acids. The germline CDR1 and CDR2 sequences are KGHSH and LQKENI. Trimming at V came to 6 bases and at J to 10 bases, leaving 18 bases not matched to a gene.